What follows are 7 T cell receptor delta chains derived from one specimen sequenced in a study of gamma-delta chains in newborns, infants, children. TCRdb re-processed the reads using CATT. The table shows around 12,000 delta-chain clones, with about 3.8% occurring only once. Sequencing was carried out using blood. These receptors were taken from a child who was a newborn, infant or young child, either healthy, febrile or measles-vaccinated (not recorded which).

This clone appeared a few times. The CDR3 sequence is CALGGYELGTGGYARLGETAQLFF. In DNA form, the CDR3 reads TGTGCCTTAGGGGGCTACGAGCTGGGTACTGGGGGATACGCCCGGCTAGGGGAGACAGCACAACTCTTCTTT. The V call is TRDV3, the J call TRDJ2, with 13 bases identical to TRDD3. This CDR3 contains 24 residues. Trimming cost V 3 bases and J 4 bases; bases outside gene matches: 32. In germline, CDR1 is TVYSNPD, CDR2 GDNSRS (reference sequence).

The CDR3 nucleotides read TGTGCCTGCGACACCGCACCTCTGGGGGATACGCGCTCCTGGGACACCCGACAGATGTTTTTC. This codes for CACDTAPLGDTRSWDTRQMFF. The V gene went uncalled, while the J gene is TRDJ3; TRDD3, the table's D call, lacks a check against the DNA. The CDR3 is made up of 21 amino acids.

This clone has just a few counts. The gene calls are TRDV3 and TRDJ1, with 9 positions matching TRDD3. The CDR3 runs to 21 residues. The germline CDR1 and CDR2 sequences are TVYSNPD and GDNSRS (reference sequence). The CDR3 DNA sequence: TGTGCATCTTCCCAGCAGCAGCACTACCGCTGGGGGATTAAGTGGACCGATAAACTCATCTTT. Its translation is CASSQQQHYRWGIKWTDKLIF. Together with reference TRDV3 and TRDJ1, the CDR3 gives the full variable domain: CDKVTQSSPDQTVASGSEVVLLCTYDTVYSNPDLFWYRIRPDYSFQFVFYGDNSRSEGADFTQGRFSVKHILTQKAFHLVISPVRTEDSATYYCASSQQQHYRWGIKWTDKLIFGKGTRVTVEP.

This clone occurred a few times. The J gene is TRDJ1, the V gene TRDV1; the D gene is possibly TRDD3 (6 bases). Per the germline V gene, CDR1 is TSWWSYY and CDR2 is QGS. The ends were cut back, 1 base at V and 4 bases at J, with 22 bases in the middle. This CDR3 contains 18 residues. The CDR3 DNA sequence: TGTGCTCTTGGGGAACGAACGGCTACAAACTGGGACGGCGATAAACTCATCTTT. Encoded protein: CALGERTATNWDGDKLIF.

This clone was recorded a few times. V is TRDV2 and J is TRDJ3; 8 bases agree with TRDD3. Per germline, CDR1 GEAIGNYY and CDR2 EKD. After removal of 2 bases from V and 5 bases from J, the junction contained 10 bases not matched to a gene. CDR3 length: 18 amino acids. The CDR3 loop is CACDKLGGDSRDTRQMFF. CDR3 DNA: TGTGCCTGTGACAAACTGGGGGGTGATTCCCGGGACACCCGACAGATGTTTTTC.

Worth noting for this clone: The same CDR3 is also encoded by other DNA sequences in this sample. V and J are TRDV3 and TRDJ1; no reliable D call. CDR1 is TVYSNPD, CDR2 GDNSRS, per germline (reference sequence). This CDR3 is built from 15 residues. V was shortened by 5 bases and J by 1 base, with 20 bases between the two germline ends. Here the CDR3 reads CAIKKVPPFTDKLIF. As DNA, the CDR3 is TGTGCCATCAAAAAGGTCCCTCCTTTCACCGATAAACTCATCTTT.

This clone was recorded a few times. This rearrangement joins TRDV1 to TRDJ1, with D uncertain. This CDR3 has 17 amino acids. The V gene lost 2 bases and the J gene lost 4 bases, with 20 bases spanning the gap. In germline, CDR1 is TSWWSYY, CDR2 QGS. The CDR3 DNA reads as TGTGCTCTTGGGGAATTCTTGTCCCAGAGAGGGTTCGATAAACTCATCTTT. It specifies CALGEFLSQRGFDKLIF.